This T cell receptor beta chain appears in the sequencing data of a study of T cell clusters in autoimmune cytopenias. Frequency places this clonotype as medium-sized. The CDR3 loop spans 14 amino acids. The V gene's germline CDR1 is LNHDA and CDR2 SQIVND (reference sequence). TRB rearrangements were amplified by touch-down multiplex PCR with mixed TRB-A/B primers. One entry per CDR3 protein, without DNA, is what TCRdb gives after re-calling the multiplex PCR reads. Recorded for this sample: just under 1,500 distinct CDR3 sequences. Tens of thousands of genome equivalents of blood DNA were amplified for TRB. These same data were also listed under a study on T cell repertoires in aging, cancer and after chemotherapy. In that study: The whole study produced a dataset of roughly 8.6 million TCR reads. Across the chemotherapy interval, each cancer cohort showed higher median generation probability, suggesting thymic rebound.

This chain joins TRBV19 and TRBJ2-3; TCRdb calls TRBD2, which cannot be checked without DNA. Sequenced material: peripheral blood. The receptor was isolated from a human donor in good health. The CDR3 spells CASSIDGSGSLAYF.